The 30 T cell receptor beta chains below come from one sample, sequenced in a study of T cells in tumors after PD-1 blockade. Sequenced by immunoSEQ multiplex PCR; TCRdb stores in-frame clones only, minus some. Of some 3,900 clones listed, around three fifths are singletons. The sequencing used tumor tissue, collected after anti-PD-1 treatment. All receptors derive from a human donor with cutaneous squamous cell carcinoma.

The CDR3 sequence is CASSLVSGTGVYSGANVLTF. The DNA for the CDR3 is TGTGCCAGCAGCTTGGTTAGCGGGACAGGGGTCTACTCTGGGGCCAACGTCCTGACTTTC. This chain uses TRBV5-8 with TRBJ2-6, with 10 nucleotides matching TRBD1. After removal of 0 bases from V and 0 bases from J, the junction contained 9 bases not matched to a gene. Germline assignment: CDR1 SGHTS and CDR2 YDEGEE. This CDR3 is built from 20 residues.

The CDR3 DNA sequence: TGTGCCAGCAGCTTAGAGGGATTTCAGCCCCAGCATTTT. Its translation is CASSLEGFQPQHF. The rearrangement uses TRBV7-2 and TRBJ1-5; D remains unclear. The CDR3 is 13 amino acids. The V end lost 1 base, the J end lost 6 bases, and 7 bases lay between the germline ends. Germline CDR1 SGHTA, CDR2 FQGNSA.

The V and J genes are TRBV11-2 and TRBJ1-2; D call uncertain. The CDR3 totals 15 residues. Per germline, CDR1 SGHAT and CDR2 FQNNGV. V gave up 0 bases and J gave up 4 bases, with 12 bases separating them. CDR3 sequence reads: CASSLDLDGAYGYTF. CDR3 bases: TGTGCCAGCAGCTTAGATCTAGACGGAGCCTATGGCTACACCTTC.

CDR3 nucleotide sequence: TGCGCCAGCAGCTTGGAAGGGGGAGATACGCAGTATTTT. This sequence encodes CASSLEGGDTQYF. The chain has TRBV5-1 and TRBJ2-3, with a tentative D call TRBD1 (6 bases). V lost 0 bases and J lost 5, with 7 bases in between. Germline V CDR1 and CDR2: SGHRS, YFSETQ. The CDR3 runs to 13 residues.

There are a few counts of this clone. V is TRBV9 and J is TRBJ1-4; 7 bases line up with TRBD1. Germline V gene lookup returns CDR1 SGDLS and CDR2 YYNGEE. The CDR3 runs 14 residues. V shed 3 bases and J 6 bases; nucleotides not matched to a gene: 5. DNA for the CDR3: TGTGCCAGCAGCGCTTTCGACAGGGATGAAAAACTGTTTTTT. This translates into CASSAFDRDEKLFF. Together with reference TRBV9 and TRBJ1-4, the CDR3 gives the full variable domain: DSGVTQTPKHLITATGQRVTLRCSPRSGDLSVYWYQQSLDQGLQFLIQYYNGEERAKGNILERFSAQQFPDLHSELNLSSLELGDSALYFCASSAFDRDEKLFFGSGTQLSVL.

The V call is TRBV7-9, the J call TRBJ2-3, with TRBD1 matching 8 bases. This CDR3 region has 15 residues. V dropped 5 bases and J dropped 0; count of bases not matched to a gene: 4. Germline CDR1 reads SEHNR; CDR2 reads FQNEAQ (reference sequence). CDR3 residues: CASSARTGSTDTQYF. The CDR3 DNA reads TGTGCCAGCAGCGCAAGGACAGGGAGCACAGATACGCAGTATTTT. Looking up the rest from reference TRBV7-9 and TRBJ2-3 gives the full variable domain: DTGVSQNPRHKITKRGQNVTFRCDPISEHNRLYWYRQTLGQGPEFLTYFQNEAQLEKSRLLSDRFSAERPKGSFSTLEIQRTEQGDSAMYLCASSARTGSTDTQYFGPGTRLTVL.

CDR3 in DNA: TGTGCCAGTAGTACCTCGATGGGGGCGAATCAGCCCCAGCATTTT. Translated: CASSTSMGANQPQHF. The rearrangement uses TRBV19 and TRBJ1-5, with a possible D match to TRBD1 (6 bases). Germline V lookup: CDR1 LNHDA, CDR2 SQIVND (reference sequence). This CDR3 is built from 15 residues. Deletions cut 4 bases from V and 4 bases from J, with 14 bases between.

The chain employs TRBV4-1 and TRBJ2-7, with 8 positions matching TRBD2. This CDR3 contains 19 residues. Germline V gene sequence: CDR1 MGHRA, CDR2 YSYEKL. V lost 2 bases, J lost 2 bases, and 17 bases stayed unmatched. DNA for the CDR3: TGCGCCAGCAGCCAAAATCCCACAGCCGGGACTAGTAAGACCTACGAGCAGTACTTC. Residues: CASSQNPTAGTSKTYEQYF.

The chain recombines TRBV11-3 with TRBJ2-3; TRBD1 matches 8 bases. Germline V CDR1 and CDR2: SGHNT, YENEEA. V was pared by 2 bases and J by 3 bases, with 10 bases of the junction left unmatched. The CDR3 loop spans 17 amino acids. The CDR3 is CASSLRGLQGATDTQYF. CDR3 in DNA: TGTGCCAGCAGCTTAAGGGGGTTGCAGGGGGCGACAGATACGCAGTATTTT.

This chain connects TRBV10-2 to TRBJ2-3; D is perhaps TRBD2 (5 bases). Germline V gene sequence: CDR1 WSHSY, CDR2 SAAADI. V lost 3 bases and J 5 bases, leaving 9 bases between the germline ends. This CDR3 spans 13 amino acids. This CDR3 reads CASSELGLDTQYF. As DNA, the CDR3 is TGCGCCAGCAGTGAACTAGGTCTAGATACGCAGTATTTT.

This sequence joins TRBV6-5 and TRBJ2-7; D ambiguous. Germline CDR1 reads MNHEY; CDR2 reads SVGAGI. With 8 bases removed from V and 4 bases from J, the gap between germline ends came to 15 bases. This CDR3 spans 13 amino acids. The CDR3 spells CASPEPDWYEQYF. The CDR3 DNA reads as TGTGCCAGCCCTGAGCCCGACTGGTACGAGCAGTACTTC.

In this sample, this clone turned up once. The chain recombines TRBV12-3 or TRBV12-4 with TRBJ1-5; tentatively, D is TRBD1 (5 bases). The CDR3 loop spans 13 amino acids. V lost 4 bases, J lost 5 bases, and 9 bases lay in between. The CDR3 region is CASSSSGYQPQHF. DNA of the CDR3: TGTGCCAGCAGTTCTTCAGGGTATCAGCCCCAGCATTTT.

The DNA for the CDR3 is TGCGCCAGCCGGGAGAGGTCAGGCCAAGAGACCCAGTACTTC. Translation gives CASRERSGQETQYF. The chain recombines TRBV5-1 with TRBJ2-5, with D tentatively TRBD2 (6 bases). V was shortened by 7 bases and J by 1 base, with 14 bases between the two germline ends. Germline V gene lookup returns CDR1 SGHRS and CDR2 YFSETQ. There are 14 residues in the CDR3.

The chain is built from TRBV6-4 and TRBJ1-4; TRBD1 might be the D (6 bases). Germline CDR1 reads MRHNA; CDR2 reads SNTAGT. V lost 3 bases to trimming and J lost 5 bases, with 10 bases between them. The CDR3 contains 14 residues. CDR3 in amino acids: CASSETGQNEKLFF. CDR3 nucleotide sequence: TGTGCCAGCAGTGAGACAGGACAGAATGAAAAACTGTTTTTT.

This clone rates as medium-sized. This sequence joins TRBV7-9 and TRBJ1-6; no reliable D call. The CDR3 extends over 16 amino acids. The V end lost 4 bases, the J end lost 0 bases, and 10 bases lay between the germline ends. CDR1 SEHNR and CDR2 FQNEAQ come from the germline V gene (reference sequence). Here the CDR3 DNA reads TGTGCCAGCAGCTCGGGCCTCAGCTCCTATAATTCACCCCTCCACTTT. As protein: CASSSGLSSYNSPLHF.

V gene TRBV5-1 combines with J gene TRBJ1-1; no clear D gene. Trimming removed 0 bases at V and 7 bases at J, with 10 bases between. CDR3 size: 13 residues. Looked up from germline, CDR1 is SGHRS and CDR2 is YFSETQ. CDR3 residues: CASSLGQTIEAFF. Written as DNA, the CDR3 is TGCGCCAGCAGCTTGGGACAAACGATTGAAGCTTTCTTT.

The chain couples TRBV5-1 to TRBJ2-7; D may correspond to TRBD1 or TRBD2 (5 bases each). Germline values: CDR1 SGHRS, CDR2 YFSETQ. The CDR3 contains 14 residues. Trimming stripped 2 bases from V and 6 bases from J, with 15 bases between. The chain's CDR3 is CASSFGDLTVEQYF. CDR3 DNA sequence: TGCGCCAGCAGCTTCGGGGACCTCACGGTCGAGCAGTACTTC.

The chain combines TRBV11-1 with TRBJ1-5; D perhaps matches TRBD1 (5 bases). Germline CDR1 and CDR2: SGHAT and FQDESV (reference sequence). CDR3 length equals 12 residues. The germline V and J ends were trimmed by 5 bases and 6 bases, with 8 bases remaining between them. CDR3 amino acids: CASSARGQPQHF. CDR3 nucleotides: TGTGCCAGCAGCGCAAGGGGTCAGCCCCAGCATTTT.

This clone appeared once. The V and J genes are TRBV9 and TRBJ2-2, with a weak D call TRBD2 (5 bases). V shed 2 bases and J shed 4 bases, with 6 bases lying between them. The CDR3 contains 13 residues. The germline V gene has CDR1 SGDLS and CDR2 YYNGEE. This chain's CDR3 is CASSVEVTGELFF. For the CDR3, the DNA is TGTGCCAGCAGCGTGGAGGTCACCGGGGAGCTGTTTTTT.

This clone occurred a few times. The chain uses TRBV4-2 and TRBJ2-2; tentative D call: TRBD2 (5 bases). The CDR3 consists of 16 residues. Trimming took 0 bases from V and 1 from J, leaving 9 bases between them. Germline V gene data show CDR1 as LGHNA and CDR2 as YNFKEQ. CDR3 in DNA: TGTGCCAGCAGCCAAGAGGCTCGGGGGAACACCGGGGAGCTGTTTTTT. Translating gives CASSQEARGNTGELFF.

This clone appeared once. The chain employs TRBV20-1 and TRBJ1-6; D unresolved. The CDR3 loop spans 14 amino acids. The V gene's germline CDR1 is DFQATT and CDR2 SNEGSKA (reference sequence). Trimming shortened V by 3 bases and J by 4 bases, and 10 bases separated the two germline ends. Here the CDR3 DNA reads TGCAGTGCTAGTAAAACAGATTATAATTCACCCCTCCACTTT. Translation: CSASKTDYNSPLHF.

This clone was counted a few times. J is TRBJ1-6 and V is TRBV19; D remains unclear. The CDR3 runs to 15 residues. Germline assignment: CDR1 LNHDA and CDR2 SQIVND (reference sequence). V lost 5 bases and J 4 bases, leaving 12 bases between the germline ends. The CDR3 region is CASSRSREYNSPLHF. The CDR3, as DNA: TGTGCCAGTAGTCGGTCAAGGGAGTATAATTCACCCCTCCACTTT.

The rearrangement joins TRBV7-9 to TRBJ1-5, with D unclear. The CDR3 has 14 residues. Germline V gene data show CDR1 as SEHNR and CDR2 as FQNEAQ (reference sequence). Trimming removed 5 bases at V and 2 bases at J, with 10 bases between. The CDR3 spells CASSRDGGNQPQHF. As DNA, the CDR3 is TGTGCCAGCAGCCGTGACGGAGGCAATCAGCCCCAGCATTTT.

This chain's CDR3 is CASSRGGNQPQHF. DNA of the CDR3: TGTGCCAGCTCCCGAGGAGGCAATCAGCCCCAGCATTTT. The rearrangement links TRBV28 to TRBJ1-5; D not resolved. The germline gives CDR1 MDHEN, CDR2 SYDVKM. This CDR3 contains 13 residues. With 8 bases removed from V and 2 bases from J, the gap between germline ends came to 10 bases.

In this sample, this clone turned up a few times. The rearrangement joins TRBV5-1 to TRBJ2-2, with 11 bases lining up with TRBD1. Trimming at V came to 4 bases and at J to 5 bases, leaving 10 bases not matched to a gene. This CDR3 is built from 17 residues. Germline CDR1 and CDR2: SGHRS and YFSETQ. The CDR3 nucleotides are TGCGCCAGCAGCGGGGCCACGGGACAGGGGGAAACCGGGGAGCTGTTTTTT. This encodes CASSGATGQGETGELFF.

The chain uses TRBV2 and TRBJ1-1; no clear D gene. CDR3 length equals 13 residues. The V end was cut by 6 bases, the J end by 1 base, with 9 bases between. Germline V CDR1 and CDR2: SNHLY, FYNNEI. The CDR3 DNA follows: TGTGCCAGCAGCCTTCTGGGGAACACTGAAGCTTTCTTT. This codes for CASSLLGNTEAFF.

V usage is TRBV19 and J usage is TRBJ1-2; D is undetermined. The CDR3 has 15 amino acids. The germline gives CDR1 LNHDA, CDR2 SQIVND (reference sequence). Deletions cut 3 bases from V and 3 bases from J, with 14 bases between. The CDR3 protein is CASSMRTEIYYGYTF. The CDR3 bases are TGTGCCAGTAGTATGAGGACGGAGATTTACTATGGCTACACCTTC.

This sequence joins TRBV5-4 and TRBJ1-4; D gene ambiguous. This CDR3 is built from 18 residues. CDR1 is SGHNT and CDR2 is YYREEE in the germline V gene (reference sequence). With 4 bases removed from V and 0 bases from J, the gap between germline ends came to 19 bases. The DNA of the CDR3 is TGTGCCAGCAGCCTAGATCTAGGGCACGGTGCAACTAATGAAAAACTGTTTTTT. Its protein is CASSLDLGHGATNEKLFF.

The chain couples TRBV7-7 to TRBJ2-1; 10 bases map to TRBD1. The trim removed 5 bases at V and 2 bases at J, leaving 3 bases unmatched. Germline V gives CDR1 SSHAT, CDR2 FNYEAQ (reference sequence). This CDR3 is built from 15 residues. The chain's CDR3 is CASSPGTGAYNEQFF. The CDR3 bases are TGTGCCAGCAGCCCCGGGACAGGGGCCTACAATGAGCAGTTCTTC.

A single count supports this clone. The V call is TRBV30, the J call TRBJ2-1; TRBD2 agrees at 15 bases. Germline CDR1 and CDR2: GTSNPN and SVGIG (reference sequence). CDR3 length: 16 residues. V trimming: 2 bases; J trimming: 9 bases; junction bases outside the gene matches: 8. Written as DNA, the CDR3 is TGTGCCTGGAGTCTCGGGACTAGCGGGGGGCCTACTGAGCAGTTCTTC. Protein: CAWSLGTSGGPTEQFF.